This entry lists 30 T cell receptor beta chains sequenced from one sample in a study of T-cell memory formation after mild COVID-19. TCRdb reprocessed the 5' RACE reads via MiXCR and lists one record per CDR3 protein. The profile shows around 300,000 distinct CDR3 sequences, about an eighth of them singletons. Material: PBMCs or a T cell subset sorted from them (not recorded which). Receptors were obtained from a man aged 18-30 years who had mild COVID-19 (a few samples of this study predate the infection). Cell type and time point are not known.

This sequence joins TRBV12-3 or TRBV12-4 and TRBJ2-5; D may be TRBD1 (6 bases). Trimming removed 6 bases from V and 9 bases from J, with 17 bases in between. The CDR3 is 13 amino acids. DNA of the CDR3: TGTGCCAGCAGACGACCCTCGGGACACTCCCAGTACTTC. Translating it yields CASRRPSGHSQYF.

This clonotype was seen only a few times. Here the CDR3 DNA reads TGTGCCAGCAGCAAAACTAGCGCGGGAGATACGCAGTATTTT. This sequence encodes CASSKTSAGDTQYF. The genes are TRBV28 and TRBJ2-3, with 7 bases that match TRBD2. After removal of 6 bases from V and 5 bases from J, the junction contained 8 bases not matched to a gene. Germline V lookup: CDR1 MDHEN, CDR2 SYDVKM. This CDR3 region has 14 residues.

The chain couples TRBV7-2 to TRBJ1-2; 8 bases fit TRBD1. The CDR3 is made up of 13 amino acids. CDR1 SGHTA and CDR2 FQGNSA come from the germline V gene. The V segment lost 5 bases and the J segment 7 bases; nucleotides outside the gene matches: 6. The CDR3 DNA follows: TGTGCCAGCAGCCAGACAGGGGTCGGTGGCTACACCTTC. Its translation: CASSQTGVGGYTF.

This clonotype appeared a few times. The chain couples TRBV20-1 to TRBJ2-7, with D possibly being TRBD1 (5 bases). Trimming removed 6 bases at V and 6 bases at J, with 21 bases between. Germline V gives CDR1 DFQATT, CDR2 SNEGSKA (reference sequence). The CDR3 is 14 residues long. The CDR3 bases are TGCAGTGCCCACTTCCCGGGCTTCCAGGGCGAGCAGTACTTC. Translated: CSAHFPGFQGEQYF.

This chain connects TRBV7-9 to TRBJ1-2; TRBD1 matches at 9 bases. This CDR3 is 17 amino acids long. Germline values: CDR1 SEHNR, CDR2 FQNEAQ (reference sequence). The V segment lost 2 bases and the J segment 4 bases; nucleotides outside the gene matches: 11. CDR3 bases: TGTGCCAGCAGCTTACCGGGACAGGGACCGATTAGCTATGGCTACACCTTC. Amino acids: CASSLPGQGPISYGYTF.

The chain employs TRBV4-1 and TRBJ2-3; tentatively, D is TRBD1 (5 bases). The ends were cut back, 3 bases at V and 11 bases at J, with 9 bases in the middle. The CDR3 contains 11 residues. The germline CDR1 and CDR2 sequences are MGHRA and YSYEKL. CDR3 sequence: CASSQGPGQYF. CDR3 DNA: TGCGCCAGCAGCCAGGGGCCGGGGCAGTATTTT.

This clonotype was found many times. The rearrangement joins TRBV14 to TRBJ2-7; D perhaps matches TRBD1 (6 bases). This CDR3 is 14 amino acids long. Germline CDR1 reads SGHDN; CDR2 reads FVKESK. Trimming pared 3 bases from V and 3 bases from J, leaving 12 bases between. The CDR3 loop reads CASSQSGAFYEQYV. Written as DNA, the CDR3 is TGTGCCAGCAGCCAGTCAGGGGCATTCTACGAGCAGTACGTC.

The chain couples TRBV5-1 to TRBJ2-1, with TRBD1 identical over 7 bases. After removal of 4 bases from V and 1 base from J, the junction contained 5 bases not matched to a gene. CDR3 size: 15 residues. The germline V gene encodes CDR1 SGHRS and CDR2 YFSETQ. Written as DNA, the CDR3 is TGCGCCAGCAGCCCCCAGGGGGAATCCTACAATGAGCAGTTCTTC. Protein sequence: CASSPQGESYNEQFF. Full variable domain (missing parts from reference TRBV5-1 and TRBJ2-1): KAGVTQTPRYLIKTRGQQVTLSCSPISGHRSVSWYQQTPGQGLQFLFEYFSETQRNKGNFPGRFSGRQFSNSRSEMNVSTLELGDSALYLCASSPQGESYNEQFFGPGTRLTVL.

In its sample, this clonotype was seen a few times. This chain uses TRBV12-3 or TRBV12-4 with TRBJ2-1; tentative D call: TRBD2 (5 bases). CDR3 length equals 15 residues. With 4 bases removed from V and 4 bases from J, the gap between germline ends came to 14 bases. The CDR3 nucleotides are TGTGCCAGCAGTTCCCTTCTCGAGGGATACAATGAGCAGTTCTTC. This encodes CASSSLLEGYNEQFF.

The CDR3 loop is CASRNSNQPQHF. DNA of the CDR3: TGTGCCAGTAGAAATAGCAATCAGCCCCAGCATTTT. The V call is TRBV19, the J call TRBJ1-5; no clear D. This CDR3 is built from 12 residues. Between the trimmed V and J ends, which lost 6 bases and 0 bases, there was a span of 3 bases. Looked up from germline, CDR1 is LNHDA and CDR2 is SQIVND (reference sequence). The full variable domain, with the rest looked up from reference TRBV19 and TRBJ1-5, is DGGITQSPKYLFRKEGQNVTLSCEQNLNHDAMYWYRQDPGQGLRLIYYSQIVNDFQKGDIAEGYSVSREKKESFPLTVTSAQKNPTAFYLCASRNSNQPQHFGDGTRLSIL.

This clonotype was detected a few times. The chain employs TRBV4-1 and TRBJ1-2, with D perhaps TRBD1 (6 bases). Trimming took off 3 bases at V and 3 bases at J, with 20 bases between the two ends. The CDR3 extends over 17 amino acids. Germline assignment: CDR1 MGHRA and CDR2 YSYEKL. The CDR3 loop is CASSHSLDRKLDYGYTF. CDR3 nucleotide sequence: TGCGCCAGCAGCCACTCACTAGACAGGAAACTGGACTATGGCTACACCTTC.

The chain uses TRBV30 and TRBJ2-2; TRBD1 agrees at 7 bases. Germline trimming cut 4 bases from V and 5 bases from J; bases unmatched to any gene: 22. The CDR3 has 19 amino acids. Germline V lookup: CDR1 GTSNPN, CDR2 SVGIG (reference sequence). The CDR3: CAWNPDGIFSNRGTGELFF. The CDR3 DNA reads as TGTGCCTGGAATCCAGACGGGATTTTTAGTAACAGGGGTACCGGGGAGCTGTTTTTT.

V gene TRBV6-5 combines with J gene TRBJ1-6; D possibly corresponds to TRBD1 (6 bases). The CDR3 loop spans 14 amino acids. CDR1 is MNHEY and CDR2 is SVGAGI in the germline V gene. Trimming removed 7 bases at V and 9 bases at J, with 16 bases between. CDR3 residues: CASTLGGGVSPLHF. The CDR3 nucleotides are TGTGCCAGCACCCTAGGGGGGGGAGTTTCACCCCTCCACTTT.

CDR3 region: CASSGDSPTNEKLFF. In nucleotides, the CDR3 is TGTGCCAGCAGTGGGGACAGTCCAACTAATGAAAAACTGTTTTTT. The genes are TRBV6-5 and TRBJ1-4, with TRBD1 matching 7 bases. CDR3 length equals 15 residues. Per germline, CDR1 MNHEY and CDR2 SVGAGI. The V segment lost 5 bases and the J segment 0 bases; nucleotides outside the gene matches: 3.

Ten or more counts support this clonotype. This chain uses TRBV5-1 with TRBJ2-7, with a tentative D call TRBD1 (6 bases). V was trimmed by 2 bases and J by 6 bases, leaving 30 bases between them. CDR3 size: 19 residues. Germline V gene data show CDR1 as SGHRS and CDR2 as YFSETQ. CDR3 sequence reads: CASSFQAGTGSSPWSEQYF. The CDR3, as DNA: TGCGCCAGCAGCTTCCAAGCTGGCACAGGGTCAAGCCCCTGGTCCGAGCAGTACTTC. Full variable domain (outside the CDR3, taken from reference TRBV5-1 and TRBJ2-7): KAGVTQTPRYLIKTRGQQVTLSCSPISGHRSVSWYQQTPGQGLQFLFEYFSETQRNKGNFPGRFSGRQFSNSRSEMNVSTLELGDSALYLCASSFQAGTGSSPWSEQYFGPGTRLTVT.

This clonotype was observed a few times. The V call is TRBV7-2, the J call TRBJ2-7; D is unresolved. CDR1 is SGHTA, CDR2 FQGNSA, per germline. V dropped 1 base and J dropped 5 bases, with 12 bases sitting between them. The CDR3 extends over 14 amino acids. CDR3 nucleotides: TGTGCCAGCAGCTTAGAAGTGGGTAGAGACGAGCAGTACGTC. Translating it yields CASSLEVGRDEQYV.

This clonotype was detected many times. The rearrangement joins TRBV2 to TRBJ1-5; D remains ambiguous. Germline values: CDR1 SNHLY, CDR2 FYNNEI. CDR3 length: 14 residues. Trimming took 0 bases from V and 7 from J, leaving 10 bases between them. CDR3 protein: CASSEARGNQPQHF. The DNA of the CDR3 is TGTGCCAGCAGTGAAGCACGCGGAAACCAGCCCCAGCATTTT.

This clonotype came up a few times. The chain is built from TRBV20-1 and TRBJ2-5, with TRBD2 identical over 13 bases. The germline V gene encodes CDR1 DFQATT and CDR2 SNEGSKA (reference sequence). CDR3 length: 12 amino acids. V was pared by 6 bases and J by 9 bases, with 4 bases of the junction left unmatched. The CDR3 reads CSAELAGGPQYF. CDR3 coding DNA: TGCAGTGCCGAACTAGCGGGGGGGCCCCAGTACTTC.

The gene calls are TRBV7-2 and TRBJ1-2, with D possibly matching TRBD1 (6 bases). CDR3 length: 16 amino acids. Trimming took off 3 bases at V and 5 bases at J, with 19 bases between the two ends. The germline V gene has CDR1 SGHTA and CDR2 FQGNSA. In nucleotides, the CDR3 is TGTGCCAGCAGCTTGGAGCCTCAGGGGAGGTATTATGGCTACACCTTC. It specifies CASSLEPQGRYYGYTF.

This clonotype has a count of ten or more. The rearrangement joins TRBV20-1 to TRBJ2-3; possible D gene TRBD2, 6 bases. V dropped 3 bases and J dropped 1 base, with 11 bases sitting between them. Looked up from germline, CDR1 is DFQATT and CDR2 is SNEGSKA (reference sequence). There are 14 residues in the CDR3. The CDR3 nucleotides are TGCAGTGCTAGTTATAGCGGTCGCACAGATACGCAGTATTTT. Its protein is CSASYSGRTDTQYF.

The chain joins TRBV12-3 or TRBV12-4 to TRBJ2-3; D is undetermined. Trimming cost V 4 bases and J 9 bases, with 8 bases left between them. There are 11 residues in the CDR3. CDR3: CASSWARTQYF. CDR3 sequence (DNA): TGTGCCAGCAGTTGGGCCCGGACGCAGTATTTT.

In its sample, this clonotype was seen many times. This sequence joins TRBV7-2 and TRBJ2-5; perhaps D is TRBD1 or TRBD2 (5 bases each). Germline lookup yields CDR1 SGHTA and CDR2 FQGNSA. The CDR3 covers 14 residues. V lost 0 bases to trimming and J lost 1 base, with 6 bases between them. CDR3 in amino acids: CASSLAGVQETQYF. DNA for the CDR3: TGTGCCAGCAGCTTAGCGGGGGTCCAAGAGACCCAGTACTTC. The whole variable domain, remainder taken from reference TRBV7-2 and TRBJ2-5, is GAGVSQSPSNKVTEKGKDVELRCDPISGHTALYWYRQSLGQGLEFLIYFQGNSAPDKSGLPSDRFSAERTGGSVSTLTIQRTQQEDSAVYLCASSLAGVQETQYFGPGTRLLVL.

In its sample, this clonotype was seen a few times. V gene TRBV7-8 combines with J gene TRBJ1-1; 7 positions match TRBD1. J was trimmed by 0 bases and V by 6 bases; bases with no gene match: 10. CDR1 and CDR2 (germline): SGHVS, FQNEAQ. This CDR3 spans 16 amino acids. The CDR3 loop is CASSRATGTVNTEAFF. CDR3 in DNA: TGTGCCAGCAGTCGAGCCACCGGGACAGTGAACACTGAAGCTTTCTTT.

This clonotype has just a few counts. V gene TRBV12-3 or TRBV12-4 combines with J gene TRBJ2-3, with 8 bases matching TRBD2. Germline trimming cut 5 bases from V and 8 bases from J; bases unmatched to any gene: 3. The length of the CDR3 is 12 residues. In DNA, the CDR3 is TGTGCCAGCAGTAGACTAGCGACTACGCAGTATTTT. Amino acids: CASSRLATTQYF.

The chain couples TRBV7-8 to TRBJ2-5; the match to TRBD2 covers 8 bases. V was pared by 5 bases and J by 5 bases, with 16 bases of the junction left unmatched. Germline V gene sequence: CDR1 SGHVS, CDR2 FQNEAQ. The CDR3 has 17 residues. The CDR3 nucleotides are TGTGCCAGCAGCCCACATCGGGGGGGGCGGATTCGTGAGACCCAGTACTTC. Encoded protein: CASSPHRGGRIRETQYF.

The chain joins TRBV18 to TRBJ2-3; D possibly corresponds to TRBD1 (6 bases). Germline CDR1 is KGHSH and CDR2 is LQKENI. The CDR3 length is 15 residues. V was cut by 0 bases and J by 2 bases, with 9 bases left in between. The chain's CDR3 is CASSPPGAPTDTQYF. CDR3 in DNA: TGTGCCAGCTCACCACCGGGGGCCCCCACAGATACGCAGTATTTT.

This clonotype was detected a few times. The rearrangement links TRBV9 to TRBJ2-1; 8 bases match TRBD1. The J segment lost 0 bases and the V segment lost 5 bases, leaving 4 bases of the junction unmatched. There are 15 residues in the CDR3. Germline CDR1 SGDLS, CDR2 YYNGEE. The CDR3 DNA follows: TGTGCCAGCAGGGAAACAGGGGGCTCCTACAATGAGCAGTTCTTC. This encodes CASRETGGSYNEQFF.

The J gene is TRBJ2-7, the V gene TRBV28; D is undetermined. The CDR3 extends over 14 amino acids. V lost 6 bases, J lost 2 bases, and 14 bases lay in between. CDR1 MDHEN and CDR2 SYDVKM come from the germline V gene. The CDR3 bases are TGTGCCAGCAGCCAGAGGACCCTAGCCTACGAGCAGTACGTC. Amino acid sequence: CASSQRTLAYEQYV.

This clonotype was observed at least ten times. V usage is TRBV5-1 and J usage is TRBJ2-5; TRBD2 aligns across 7 bases. V was clipped by 4 bases and J by 2 bases; unmatched bases: 8. The CDR3 is 15 residues long. Germline V gene lookup returns CDR1 SGHRS and CDR2 YFSETQ. The CDR3 loop reads CASSPLGGRQETQYF. Here the CDR3 DNA reads TGCGCCAGCAGCCCGCTGGGGGGGAGGCAAGAGACCCAGTACTTC.

This clonotype was seen only a few times. V usage is TRBV7-2 and J usage is TRBJ2-5; 8 nucleotides align to TRBD2. The CDR3 runs to 16 residues. Germline assignment: CDR1 SGHTA and CDR2 FQGNSA. V was pared by 6 bases and J by 5 bases, with 14 bases of the junction left unmatched. The CDR3 DNA reads as TGTGCCAGCAGTTTTCAAACTAGCGGCTTTAGTGAGACCCAGTACTTC. Translating gives CASSFQTSGFSETQYF.